Shown below are 8 T cell receptor beta chains from a single sample sequenced in a study of cytotoxic CD8 clonotypes in ibrutinib-treated CLL. Some clones are missing from TCRdb's copy, which holds only in-frame ones; the method was immunoSEQ multiplex PCR. The data hold around 140,000 clones, with 80% observed a single time. Source: PBMCs, taken after 36 months of ibrutinib treatment. The receptors were gathered from a human donor with chronic lymphocytic leukemia.

This chain uses TRBV19 with TRBJ2-7; TRBD1 is a possible D gene (6 bases). With 5 bases removed from V and 7 bases from J, the gap between germline ends came to 12 bases. The germline V gene has CDR1 LNHDA and CDR2 SQIVND (reference sequence). CDR3 length: 12 residues. CDR3 residues: CASSPRGGEQYF. In nucleotides, the CDR3 is TGTGCCAGTAGTCCGCGAGGGGGAGAGCAGTACTTC.

The chain is built from TRBV15 and TRBJ1-3; D remains ambiguous. The germline CDR1 and CDR2 sequences are LNHNV and YYDKDF (reference sequence). The CDR3 extends over 17 amino acids. The ends were cut back, 11 bases at V and 1 base at J, with 24 bases in the middle. This chain's CDR3 is CASGEAGRPLSGNTIYF. As DNA, the CDR3 is TGTGCCTCCGGGGAGGCAGGTAGACCCTTATCTGGAAACACCATATATTTT.

This clone was seen a handful of times. Different DNA sequences within this sample yield the same CDR3. The chain combines TRBV5-1 with TRBJ2-1; D remains ambiguous. Trimming cost V 2 bases and J 7 bases, with 4 bases left between them. The CDR3 has 11 amino acids. CDR1 and CDR2 from the germline V gene are SGHRS and YFSETQ. The CDR3 loop is CASSLGNEQFF. The CDR3 nucleotides are TGCGCCAGCAGCTTAGGGAATGAGCAGTTCTTC.

This chain uses TRBV7-9 with TRBJ1-6, with D maybe TRBD1 (5 bases). The CDR3 extends over 14 amino acids. V lost 1 base and J lost 13, with 14 bases in between. From germline, CDR1 is SEHNR and CDR2 FQNEAQ (reference sequence). The CDR3 DNA sequence: TGTGCCAGCAGCTTAGAGGCAGGGTTGAGGCCCCTCCACTTT. Protein sequence: CASSLEAGLRPLHF.

The chain has TRBV2 and TRBJ2-6, with D unclear. CDR3 length: 14 amino acids. Germline V gene lookup returns CDR1 SNHLY and CDR2 FYNNEI. V gave up 8 bases and J gave up 0 bases, with 8 bases separating them. The CDR3 DNA reads as TGTGCCAGCCGGCCAGACTCTGGGGCCAACGTCCTGACTTTC. It codes for CASRPDSGANVLTF. Full variable domain (remainder filled in from reference TRBV2 and TRBJ2-6): EPEVTQTPSHQVTQMGQEVILRCVPISNHLYFYWYRQILGQKVEFLVSFYNNEISEKSEIFDDQFSVERPDGSNFTLKIRSTKLEDSAMYFCASRPDSGANVLTFGAGSRLTVL.

This chain uses TRBV5-1 with TRBJ2-1, with 15 bases aligning to TRBD2. The CDR3 is made up of 16 amino acids. Trimming cost V 7 bases and J 10 bases; bases outside gene matches: 12. Germline loops: CDR1 SGHRS, CDR2 YFSETQ. The CDR3 loop is CASVIGGTSGGQEQFF. The CDR3 DNA is TGCGCCAGCGTCATAGGAGGGACTAGCGGGGGGCAGGAGCAGTTCTTC.

Ten or more counts support this clone. The chain links TRBV19 to TRBJ1-3, with no clear D. V dropped 3 bases and J dropped 0 bases, with 9 bases sitting between them. Germline loops: CDR1 LNHDA, CDR2 SQIVND (reference sequence). The CDR3 is 15 residues long. CDR3 loop: CASSMGDSSGNTIYF. CDR3 nucleotide sequence: TGTGCCAGTAGTATGGGAGATAGCTCTGGAAACACCATATATTTT.

The rearrangement joins TRBV14 to TRBJ1-1, with D unclear. CDR3 size: 13 residues. Trimming removed 3 bases from V and 1 base from J, with 6 bases in between. Germline-derived CDR1 and CDR2 are SGHDN and FVKESK. CDR3 sequence (DNA): TGTGCCAGCAGCCAGTACCCGAACACTGAAGCTTTCTTT. Translation gives CASSQYPNTEAFF. The full variable domain, in which reference TRBV14 and TRBJ1-1 provide the parts outside the CDR3, is EAGVTQFPSHSVIEKGQTVTLRCDPISGHDNLYWYRRVMGKEIKFLLHFVKESKQDESGMPNNRFLAERTGGTYSTLKVQPAELEDSGVYFCASSQYPNTEAFFGQGTRLTVV.